A single sample gave rise to the 10 T cell receptor beta chains below, sequenced in a study of control samples from healthy donors and cancer patients. Sequencing used immunoSEQ multiplex PCR; TCRdb keeps in-frame clones, though not all of them. The data contain some 130,000 clones, 88% of them seen just once; the ten biggest clones take up 3.4%. The sample taken for sequencing was blood. These receptors were taken from a man aged 35 to 55 in good health.

The chain employs TRBV12-3 or TRBV12-4 and TRBJ1-1; D is uncertain. The CDR3 consists of 11 residues. Trimming left V 4 bases short and J 10 bases short, with 10 bases between. CDR3 protein: CASSSPIGAFF. The CDR3 DNA sequence: TGTGCCAGCAGTTCTCCTATTGGAGCTTTCTTT.

The chain carries TRBV29-1 and TRBJ1-1; 9 nucleotides align to TRBD1. Germline V gene sequence: CDR1 SQVTM, CDR2 ANQGSEA. CDR3 length: 12 residues. V shed 2 bases and J 12 bases; nucleotides not matched to a gene: 7. CDR3: CSVEPGTGRPFF. The CDR3 region has the DNA TGCAGCGTTGAACCAGGGACAGGGAGGCCTTTCTTT.

This clone was recorded only once. V usage is TRBV29-1 and J usage is TRBJ2-7; a possible D gene is TRBD1 (6 bases). V was cut by 6 bases and J by 2 bases, with 11 bases left in between. The CDR3 runs 12 residues. Germline loops: CDR1 SQVTM, CDR2 ANQGSEA. The CDR3 bases are TGCAGCGTCGGGGACACTCCCTACGAGCAGTACTTC. Translated: CSVGDTPYEQYF.

The V call is TRBV4-1, the J call TRBJ1-6; 7 positions agree with TRBD1. Germline trimming cut 0 bases from V and 14 bases from J; bases unmatched to any gene: 10. Germline CDR1 reads MGHRA; CDR2 reads YSYEKL. The CDR3 is 15 amino acids. The CDR3 nucleotides read TGCGCCAGCAGCCAAGATAGGGGGCGGCTACTGACCCTCCACTTT. Its protein is CASSQDRGRLLTLHF.

The chain has TRBV7-9 and TRBJ1-3, with D tentatively TRBD1 (6 bases). V lost 8 bases to trimming and J lost 0 bases, with 11 bases between them. The CDR3 totals 14 residues. Germline V gene sequence: CDR1 SEHNR, CDR2 FQNEAQ (reference sequence). CDR3 in amino acids: CASGGSNSGNTIYF. In nucleotides, the CDR3 is TGTGCCAGCGGGGGCAGCAACTCTGGAAACACCATATATTTT.

J is TRBJ1-2 and V is TRBV19; possible D gene TRBD1, 6 bases. Germline V gene lookup returns CDR1 LNHDA and CDR2 SQIVND (reference sequence). V was pared by 4 bases and J by 4 bases, with 13 bases between. CDR3 length: 14 residues. CDR3 sequence (DNA): TGTGCCAGTAGTACGGGGGCACTAGTCTATGGCTACACCTTC. It encodes CASSTGALVYGYTF.

The chain employs TRBV5-1 and TRBJ2-5; 7 nucleotides align to TRBD1. CDR1 is SGHRS, CDR2 YFSETQ, per germline. The J segment lost 5 bases and the V segment lost 1 base, leaving 2 bases of the junction unmatched. CDR3 length: 13 residues. The CDR3, as DNA: TGCGCCAGCAGCTTGAGGGGGCAGGAGACCCAGTACTTC. Protein product: CASSLRGQETQYF. The whole variable domain, remainder taken from reference TRBV5-1 and TRBJ2-5, is KAGVTQTPRYLIKTRGQQVTLSCSPISGHRSVSWYQQTPGQGLQFLFEYFSETQRNKGNFPGRFSGRQFSNSRSEMNVSTLELGDSALYLCASSLRGQETQYFGPGTRLLVL.

The chain uses TRBV2 and TRBJ1-6; D remains unclear. CDR3 length equals 15 residues. The ends were cut back, 2 bases at V and 7 bases at J, with 12 bases in the middle. Germline lookup yields CDR1 SNHLY and CDR2 FYNNEI. The CDR3 reads CASSELSSGNSPLHF. The CDR3 nucleotides read TGTGCCAGCAGTGAATTGTCCTCGGGGAATTCACCCCTCCACTTT.

The chain uses TRBV6-2 or TRBV6-3 and TRBJ1-4; TRBD1 matches 7 bases. The V gene end was trimmed by 2 bases and the J gene end by 3 bases; junction bases not matched to a gene: 3. The CDR3 spans 15 residues. CDR1 and CDR2 (germline): MNHEY, SVGEGT. Here the CDR3 DNA reads TGTGCCAGCAGTTACACAGGGGCACCTAATGAAAAACTGTTTTTT. Its translation is CASSYTGAPNEKLFF.

The rearrangement joins TRBV4-3 to TRBJ1-1; D gene uncertain. This CDR3 is 13 amino acids long. V lost 2 bases and J lost 8, with 12 bases in between. Per germline, CDR1 LGHNA and CDR2 YSLEER. The chain's CDR3 is CASSQLVGREAFF. CDR3 bases: TGCGCCAGCAGCCAATTGGTTGGGAGGGAAGCTTTCTTT.